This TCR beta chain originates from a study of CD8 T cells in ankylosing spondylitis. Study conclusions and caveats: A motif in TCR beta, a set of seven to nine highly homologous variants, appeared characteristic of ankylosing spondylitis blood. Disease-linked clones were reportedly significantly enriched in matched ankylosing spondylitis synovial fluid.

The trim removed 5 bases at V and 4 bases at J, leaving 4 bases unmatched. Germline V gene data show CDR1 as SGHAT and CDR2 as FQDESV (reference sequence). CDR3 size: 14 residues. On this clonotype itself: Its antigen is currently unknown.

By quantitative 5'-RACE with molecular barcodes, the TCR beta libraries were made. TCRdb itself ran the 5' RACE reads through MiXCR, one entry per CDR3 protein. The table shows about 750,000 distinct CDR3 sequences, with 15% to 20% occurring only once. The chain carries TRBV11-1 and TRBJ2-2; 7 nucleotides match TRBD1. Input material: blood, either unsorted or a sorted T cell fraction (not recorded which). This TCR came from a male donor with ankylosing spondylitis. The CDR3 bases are TGTGCCAGCAGCCGGGACAGAAGCACCGGGGAGCTGTTTTTT. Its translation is CASSRDRSTGELFF.